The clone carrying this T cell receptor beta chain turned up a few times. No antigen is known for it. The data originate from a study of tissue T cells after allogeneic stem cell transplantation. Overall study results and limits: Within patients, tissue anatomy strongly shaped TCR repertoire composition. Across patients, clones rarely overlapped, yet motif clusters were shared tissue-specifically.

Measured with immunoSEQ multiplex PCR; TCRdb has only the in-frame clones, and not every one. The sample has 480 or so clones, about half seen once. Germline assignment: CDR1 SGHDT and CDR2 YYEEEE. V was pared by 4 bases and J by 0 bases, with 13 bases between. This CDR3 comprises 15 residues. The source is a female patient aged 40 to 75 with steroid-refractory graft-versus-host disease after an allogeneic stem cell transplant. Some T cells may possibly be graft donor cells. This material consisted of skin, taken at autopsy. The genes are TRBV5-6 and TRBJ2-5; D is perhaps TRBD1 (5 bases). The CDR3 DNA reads TGTGCCAGCAGCCCCGTCCCAGGGTACCAAGAGACCCAGTACTTC. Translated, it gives CASSPVPGYQETQYF.